The clone carrying this TCR beta chain was seen more than once but under ten times. What it binds is not known. The data belong to a study of T-cell reconstitution after alpha-beta-depleted transplantation in children. Germline lookup yields CDR1 MDHEN and CDR2 SYDVKM. The length of the CDR3 is 13 residues. V was shortened by 6 bases and J by 1 base, with 9 bases between the two germline ends. Unique molecular identifiers were incorporated when the TCRbeta library was constructed. A single record per CDR3 protein comes from TCRdb applying MiXCR to the PCR reads. The sample has about 78,000 distinct CDR3 sequences; roughly 13% are singletons. The study's findings and limits: T-cell numbers and diversity one year post-transplant derived largely from freshly generated T cells.

This sample comprised PBMCs, mostly from graft donor cells, obtained 180 days after TCRalphabeta/CD19-depleted stem cell transplant. The TCR comes from a male patient aged 2-15 years who had a stem cell transplant for acute lymphoblastic leukemia, so the T cells may come from the graft donor. The V call is TRBV28, the J call TRBJ2-5; D remains ambiguous. The CDR3 reads CASSSEPQETQYF. The DNA for the CDR3 is TGTGCCAGCAGCTCAGAACCCCAAGAGACCCAGTACTTC.